This is a list of T cell receptor beta chains from one sample in a study of cytomegalovirus exposure and HLA in healthy donors. The repertoire was sequenced with immunoSEQ multiplex PCR; TCRdb's copy has only in-frame clones and lacks some. The sample includes 140,000 to 150,000 clones, 82% of them seen just once. Specimen: PBMCs. These TCRs come from a woman aged 60-75 years in good health and CMV-seropositive. The CDR3 runs from the conserved cysteine through the conserved F or W. D genes are given only for firm matches. Clone sizes are given selectively: once, few, many, or a class where the clone is expanded.

TRBV6-1,TRBJ1-2,.,TRBD1,TGTGCCAGCAGTGGACCAGGGGGCGCTGGGGTCTATGGCTACACCTTC,CASSGPGGAGVYGYTF
TRBV28,TRBJ2-4,.,.,TGTGCCAGCCAAGACAGCCTTGCCAAAAACATTCAGTACTTC,CASQDSLAKNIQYF
TRBV27,TRBJ2-5,.,TRBD1,TGTGCCAGCAGATCTCCCGGGACAGGGGATACCATGAAGACCCAGTACTTC,CASRSPGTGDTMKTQYF
TRBV28,TRBJ2-7,few,TRBD1,TGTGCCAGCAACCCCGGACAGGGGGCCCCCTACGAGCAGTACTTC,CASNPGQGAPYEQYF
TRBV6-1,TRBJ1-5,.,.,TGTGCCAGCAGTGACAGGGGAAGTCAGCCCCAGCATTTT,CASSDRGSQPQHF
TRBV28,TRBJ1-5,once,TRBD1,TGTGCCAGCAGTGGACAGGGAAATCAGCCCCAGCATTTT,CASSGQGNQPQHF
TRBV5-4,TRBJ2-7,.,.,TGTGCCAGCAGCTCGGAGGGGAATTCCTACGAGCAGTACTTC,CASSSEGNSYEQYF
TRBV4-3,TRBJ2-2,.,.,TGCGCCAGCAGCCAAGGACGTCAGGGGGGAACCGGGGAGCTGTTTTTT,CASSQGRQGGTGELFF
TRBV7-2,TRBJ2-7,.,.,TGTGCCAGCAGCTTAGGACAGGTCCCGAGGGATGAGCAGTACTTC,CASSLGQVPRDEQYF
TRBV19,TRBJ1-4,.,TRBD1,TGTGCCAGTAGCGACAGGGGGCGCGTCCGAAAACTGTTTTTT,CASSDRGRVRKLFF
TRBV5-8,TRBJ2-1,.,TRBD2,TGTGCCAGCACCGAGACCCGGGCGGGAGTCTTGGGTGAGCAGTTCTTC,CASTETRAGVLGEQFF
TRBV4-2,TRBJ2-6,.,TRBD1,TGTGCCAGCAGCCACGAAAACAGGGGTGGCTCTGGGGCCAACGTCCTGACTTTC,CASSHENRGGSGANVLTF
TRBV7-8,TRBJ2-6,.,.,TGTGCCAGCAGCTTACGCTCGAGCTCTGGGGCCAACGTCCTGACTTTC,CASSLRSSSGANVLTF
TRBV28,TRBJ2-7,.,.,TGTGCCAGCAGTTATCTAGGTCCAGGGAGGAATGGGGACGAGCAGTACTTC,CASSYLGPGRNGDEQYF
TRBV10-3,TRBJ2-5,.,TRBD1,TGTGCCATCAGTGGGGACAGGGAAGAGACCCAGTACTTC,CAISGDREETQYF
TRBV28,TRBJ2-5,.,.,TGTGCCAGCAGCTCAGGGGGTCAGACAGGAGGGGAGACCCAGTACTTC,CASSSGGQTGGETQYF
TRBV7-6,TRBJ1-1,.,.,TGTGCCAGCAGCCCGGGGGGCGGAGGCACTGAAGCTTTCTTT,CASSPGGGGTEAFF
TRBV7-2,TRBJ2-7,.,TRBD1,TGTGCCAGCAGCTTAAGGGTGACAGGGGGATACGAGCAGTACTTC,CASSLRVTGGYEQYF
TRBV5-1,TRBJ2-7,.,TRBD2,TGCGCCAGCAGCCCACGGACTAGCGGGAGGGCCACGTCCGAGCAGTACTTC,CASSPRTSGRATSEQYF
TRBV18,TRBJ1-1,.,.,TGTGCCAGCTCACGCGGGACGCAGACTGAAGCTTTCTTT,CASSRGTQTEAFF
TRBV7-2,TRBJ2-7,.,.,TGTGCCAGCAGCTCGAACTACGAGCAGTACTTC,CASSSNYEQYF
TRBV4-1,TRBJ2-2,.,.,TGCGCCAGCAGCCGTCAATGGCAGGGGGAGCTGTTTTTT,CASSRQWQGELFF
TRBV28,TRBJ2-7,.,.,TGTGCCAGCAGTTCCGTTGGCGGGATCTTTGATACGGACGAGCAGTACTTC,CASSSVGGIFDTDEQYF
TRBV18,TRBJ1-1,.,.,TGCGCCAGCTCACCAGCGGGGAGGAATTTGACTTTCTTT,CASSPAGRNLTFF
TRBV2,TRBJ2-1,few,TRBD1,TGTGCCAGCATCGGAGGACAGGGCGGGTGGAATGAGCAGTTCTTC,CASIGGQGGWNEQFF
TRBV7-6,TRBJ1-2,.,TRBD1,TGTGCCAGCAGCCCTAGACAGGGGGCTGGCTATGGCTACACCTTC,CASSPRQGAGYGYTF
TRBV15,TRBJ2-1,.,TRBD2,TGTGCCACCAGGAGAGCGGGAGCTGGCAATGAGCAGTTCTTC,CATRRAGAGNEQFF
TRBV18,TRBJ2-7,.,TRBD1,TGTGCCAGCAGGACAGGGACAGGGTCGTACGAGCAGTACTTC,CASRTGTGSYEQYF
TRBV23-1,TRBJ1-5,.,TRBD1,TGCGCCAGCTGGGGACAGGGAGAAGAGGCAGGCAATCAGCCCCAGCATTTT,CASWGQGEEAGNQPQHF
TRBV6-5,TRBJ1-1,.,TRBD1,TGTGCCAGCAGCCGGGACAGGGAGGGCACTGAAGCTTTCTTT,CASSRDREGTEAFF
TRBV28,TRBJ1-1,.,.,TGTGCCAGCAGTCCGCGGAGGGCTCCGAACACTGAAGCTTTCTTT,CASSPRRAPNTEAFF
TRBV5-4,TRBJ2-5,.,.,TGTGCCAGCAGCCCGCCGGGGTACCAAGAGACCCAGTACTTC,CASSPPGYQETQYF
TRBV6-1,TRBJ2-7,.,TRBD1,TGTGCCAGCAGGGGACAGGGGGCCGACGAGCAGTACTTC,CASRGQGADEQYF
TRBV27,TRBJ2-7,.,.,TGTGCCAGCAGTTACGACAGTGCAGGCTACGAGCAGTACTTC,CASSYDSAGYEQYF
TRBV28,TRBJ1-3,.,TRBD1,TGTGCCAGCAGTCTGTTGCACCCGGGACAGGGAACATCCTCTGGAAACACCATATATTTT,CASSLLHPGQGTSSGNTIYF
TRBV14,TRBJ2-7,.,.,TGTGCCAGCAGCGTGGTCGGGGAGCAGTACTTC,CASSVVGEQYF
TRBV6-1,TRBJ2-2,.,.,TGTGCCAGCAGTGAAGCGGGAGACACCGGGGAGCTGTTTTTT,CASSEAGDTGELFF
TRBV30,TRBJ2-1,.,.,TGTGCCTGGAGTGTAAAGGGGGGAGGGCCGGGCAATGAGCAGTTCTTC,CAWSVKGGGPGNEQFF
TRBV7-9,TRBJ1-2,.,TRBD1,TGTGCCAGCAGGGGAAGACAGGGACAGGGGCTTCCTCGGGGCTACACCTTC,CASRGRQGQGLPRGYTF
TRBV7-6,TRBJ2-3,.,.,TGTGCCAGCAGCTTAGCAGTAGCGGCCGGGGGCACAGATACGCAGTATTTT,CASSLAVAAGGTDTQYF
TRBV7-9,TRBJ1-4,.,.,TGTGCCAGCAGCGAACGGGGGGGAACTAATGAAAAACTGTTTTTT,CASSERGGTNEKLFF
TRBV6-5,TRBJ2-7,once,TRBD2,TGTGCCAGCAGCCAGCTAGCGGGAGGGCCGGACGAGCAGTACTTC,CASSQLAGGPDEQYF
TRBV7-6,TRBJ2-7,.,TRBD1,TGTGCCAGCAGCTTAGAGCCCCGGGACAGACGAAGAGTCTACGAGCAGTACTTC,CASSLEPRDRRRVYEQYF
TRBV28,TRBJ2-2,.,.,TGTGCCAGCAGCCGTAGCGGCCCTCTCCCCGGGGAGCTGTTTTTT,CASSRSGPLPGELFF
TRBV7-9,TRBJ2-5,.,.,TGTGCCAGCAGCTTAGGGCCAGACCAAGAGACCCAGTACTTC,CASSLGPDQETQYF
TRBV7-9,TRBJ2-1,.,TRBD2,TGTGCCAGCAGCTTAAGGATAGCGGGAGGGCACAATGAGCAGTTCTTC,CASSLRIAGGHNEQFF
TRBV4-2,TRBJ1-1,.,TRBD1,TGTGCCAGCAGCCCCGGGACAGGGGGCTTCGGGGGTGCTGAAGCTTTCTTT,CASSPGTGGFGGAEAFF
TRBV4-2,TRBJ1-1,.,TRBD1,TGTGCCAGCAGCCAACCGACAGGGGGCTTCACTGAAGCTTTCTTT,CASSQPTGGFTEAFF
TRBV11-3,TRBJ2-1,.,TRBD2,TGTGCCAGCAGCTCGAGACTAGCGGGACTTGAGCAGTTCTTC,CASSSRLAGLEQFF